This T cell receptor beta chain was documented in a study of cytomegalovirus exposure and HLA in healthy donors. The V and J ends lost 10 bases and 4 bases, in that order; junction bases with no gene match: 10. CDR1 is SNHLY and CDR2 is FYNNEI in the germline V gene. CDR3 length: 15 residues. The PCR employed 60 Vbeta primers together with 13 Jbeta primers. Using immunoSEQ multiplex PCR, the repertoire was profiled, and TCRdb retains in-frame clones only, with some absent. The top ten hold more than 20% of the sample, which has around 100,000 clones, roughly four fifths seen once. Points on this clone: The antigen is unknown.

Broader study findings: Immune exposure data for these donors was limited to CMV serostatus.

The chain carries TRBV2 and TRBJ2-3; 11 nucleotides align to TRBD2. This TCR was recovered from a man aged 25-45 years in good health and CMV-seropositive. The sequenced material came from PBMCs. Here the CDR3 DNA reads TGTGCCAAGGCCATAGCGGGAGGGTCGCCAGATACGCAGTATTTT. Translated, it gives CAKAIAGGSPDTQYF.